This T cell receptor (beta chain) was obtained from a study of beta chain features in type 1 diabetes. Study summary: Cell yields, gender and age were similar in healthy donors and patients. Examination spanned around 100,000,000 sorted cells from all samples.

Broader study findings: PCR could preferentially amplify shorter templates, alike in patients and controls. Reads derived from cDNA could over-represent cells showing high TCR expression.

Investigators reverse transcribed all isolated RNA, so they sequenced expressed TCRB transcripts. Assay: immunoSEQ multiplex PCR; the TCRdb copy retains only in-frame clones and omits some. The sample includes around 250,000 clones, 25% to 30% of them seen just once. As for this clone: The target antigen is unknown.

The clonotype originates from a man aged 25-45 years in good health. Material for sequencing was central memory CD4+ T cells from blood.

In DNA form, the CDR3 reads TGTGCCAGCAGCCTCGACCGGGGAGATACGCAGTATTTT. Its translation is CASSLDRGDTQYF. The chain is built from TRBV7-7 and TRBJ2-3; maybe TRBD2 (5 bases). The V end was cut by 5 bases, the J end by 5 bases, with 11 bases between. The CDR3 covers 13 residues. Per germline, CDR1 SSHAT and CDR2 FNYEAQ (reference sequence).